This TCR beta chain was documented in a study of OX40 agonist ivuxolimab in advanced cancers. For the study at large: Three patients showed partial responses: one hepatocellular carcinoma and two cutaneous melanoma cases.

Sequenced by immunoSEQ multiplex PCR; TCRdb stores in-frame clones only, minus some. The sample consists of about 74,000 clones, approximately 85% of them appearing once. Of note for this clone: No antigen is known for it.

General study points: CD4+ and CD8+ T cells in blood underwent clonal expansion by week 6 at 0.1 to 3.0 mg/kg. Low levels of normalized T-cell clonal expansion also appeared in some nonresponders.

The CDR3 has 14 amino acids. Unmatched junction bases numbered 4, after V lost 1 base and J lost 10 bases. Germline values: CDR1 MNHEY, CDR2 SVGAGI. The V and J genes are TRBV6-5 and TRBJ1-6; 7 nucleotides align to TRBD1. Sequenced material: CD4+ or CD8+ T cells sorted from blood, taken in a trial of the OX40 agonist ivuxolimab. This clonotype was sampled from an adult with an advanced solid tumor such as melanoma, head and neck, liver or kidney cancer. The CDR3 DNA sequence: TGTGCCAGCAGTTACTTAGGGGGCGACTCACCCCTCCACTTT. Its protein product is CASSYLGGDSPLHF.